The 22 T cell receptor beta chains below come from one sample, sequenced in a study of cytomegalovirus exposure and HLA in healthy donors. The study ran its PCR with 60 Vbeta and 13 Jbeta primers. The repertoire was sequenced with immunoSEQ multiplex PCR; TCRdb's copy has only in-frame clones and lacks some. The sample lists 120,000 to 150,000 clones, around 90% occurring once. Input material: PBMCs. These receptor sequences come from a woman between 35 and 50 years old in good health and CMV-seronegative.

This clone was seen just once. The CDR3 DNA is TGCAGCGTTGGTCCGGGACAGGGAGGGAACACCGGGGAGCTGTTTTTT. Its protein is CSVGPGQGGNTGELFF. The chain couples TRBV29-1 to TRBJ2-2, with 9 bases that match TRBD1. After removal of 4 bases from V and 1 base from J, the junction contained 7 bases not matched to a gene. Germline CDR1 reads SQVTM; CDR2 reads ANQGSEA. The CDR3 runs 16 residues.

The genes are TRBV29-1 and TRBJ2-3, with 9 bases lining up with TRBD2. Losses at the gene ends were 6 bases for V and 0 bases for J; bases not matched to a gene: 4. This CDR3 comprises 14 residues. Germline V CDR1 and CDR2: SQVTM, ANQGSEA. The CDR3: CSVRLADSTDTQYF. The CDR3 DNA reads as TGCAGCGTAAGACTAGCGGATAGCACAGATACGCAGTATTTT.

This clone was counted a few times. The V and J genes are TRBV4-2 and TRBJ2-1, with TRBD1 matching 8 bases. CDR1 and CDR2 (germline): LGHNA, YNFKEQ. With 6 bases clipped from V and 8 bases from J, the junction kept 9 bases outside the gene matches. This CDR3 has 14 amino acids. The CDR3 DNA reads TGTGCCAGCAGAAAGGGACAGGTCCTAGATGAGCAGTTCTTC. Amino acids: CASRKGQVLDEQFF.

Points on this clone: The sample has other DNA sequences that encode this CDR3 too. This chain uses TRBV28 with TRBJ2-7; 9 positions match TRBD1. Germline CDR1 is MDHEN and CDR2 is SYDVKM. The V and J ends lost 6 bases and 4 bases, in that order; junction bases with no gene match: 4. This CDR3 is built from 13 residues. The CDR3 DNA sequence: TGTGCCAGCAGCCCCGGACAGGGGTACGAGCAGTACTTC. The encoded protein is CASSPGQGYEQYF.

The gene calls are TRBV28 and TRBJ2-3; possibly TRBD2 for D (6 bases). The CDR3 consists of 15 residues. V shed 6 bases and J shed 2 bases, with 15 bases lying between them. The germline V gene has CDR1 MDHEN and CDR2 SYDVKM. CDR3 sequence reads: CASSLASYLTDTQYF. The CDR3 DNA reads as TGTGCCAGCAGCCTAGCGTCATACCTCACAGATACGCAGTATTTT.

The chain carries TRBV10-3 and TRBJ1-2; D remains ambiguous. V dropped 4 bases and J dropped 7 bases, with 16 bases sitting between them. Germline CDR1 is ENHRY and CDR2 is SYGVKD. CDR3 size: 14 residues. DNA of the CDR3: TGTGCCATCAGTGCGGGTAGAGAACTCGGTGGCTACACCTTC. Protein product: CAISAGRELGGYTF.

The chain combines TRBV11-2 with TRBJ2-3; 11 bases agree with TRBD2. In germline, CDR1 is SGHAT, CDR2 FQNNGV. This CDR3 has 18 residues. Germline trimming cut 6 bases from V and 3 bases from J; bases unmatched to any gene: 14. The DNA of the CDR3 is TGTGCCAGCAGGGGTTTCTCTACTAGCGGGAGAGGTACAGATACGCAGTATTTT. It yields the protein CASRGFSTSGRGTDTQYF.

The rearrangement uses TRBV7-6 and TRBJ1-6; D ambiguous. The CDR3 has 14 residues. V was shortened by 2 bases and J by 3 bases, with 5 bases between the two germline ends. Germline CDR1 and CDR2: SGHVS and FNYEAQ. The CDR3 loop is CASSLSGYNSPLHF. The CDR3 DNA reads TGTGCCAGCAGCTTAAGCGGCTATAATTCACCCCTCCACTTT.

The CDR3 DNA reads as TGTGCCAGCAGCTTCAGCGCGGTTGGGGCCAACGTCCTGACTTTC. Amino acids: CASSFSAVGANVLTF. V is TRBV7-2 and J is TRBJ2-6; D unresolved. V lost 3 bases to trimming and J lost 3 bases, with 9 bases between them. The CDR3 covers 15 residues. Germline assignment: CDR1 SGHTA and CDR2 FQGNSA.

V gene TRBV5-1 combines with J gene TRBJ2-7; 11 bases fit TRBD2. This CDR3 contains 18 residues. The trim removed 0 bases at V and 4 bases at J, leaving 12 bases unmatched. Germline V CDR1 and CDR2: SGHRS, YFSETQ. CDR3 residues: CASSLGLAGGSSSYEQYF. CDR3 nucleotide sequence: TGCGCCAGCAGCTTGGGGCTAGCGGGAGGCTCGTCTTCTTACGAGCAGTACTTC.

The chain is built from TRBV7-6 and TRBJ2-7, with 9 bases matching TRBD2. Germline CDR1 is SGHVS and CDR2 is FNYEAQ. V trimming: 1 base; J trimming: 4 bases; junction bases outside the gene matches: 8. The CDR3 sequence is 16 residues long. The CDR3 loop is CASSLGSASGIYEQYF. The DNA for the CDR3 is TGTGCCAGCAGCTTAGGATCGGCTAGCGGGATATACGAGCAGTACTTC.

A note on this clone: No conserved phenylalanine or tryptophan ends this CDR3, so it is likely a read error. No DNA is shown, since the ends of the CDR3 on it are uncertain; the CDR3 is the one TCRdb lists. The chain joins TRBV2 to TRBJ1-1; the tabulated D call, TRBD1, remains unverified against the DNA. The germline V gene encodes CDR1 SNHLY and CDR2 FYNNEI. The CDR3 contains 15 residues when both ends are counted. The CDR3 reads CASSEGMGQGLGSGI.

This rearrangement joins TRBV7-6 to TRBJ2-5, with 7 bases identical to TRBD2. This CDR3 has 16 amino acids. The germline V gene has CDR1 SGHVS and CDR2 FNYEAQ. V lost 2 bases to trimming and J lost 4 bases; unmatched junction nucleotides: 10. The CDR3 is CASSLRSSGSRETQYF. CDR3 nucleotide sequence: TGTGCCAGCAGCTTAAGGTCTAGCGGTAGCCGAGAGACCCAGTACTTC.

The chain employs TRBV13 and TRBJ2-1, with 7 bases lining up with TRBD2. CDR1 is PRHDT and CDR2 is FYEKMQ in the germline V gene (reference sequence). The ends lost 1 base at V and 4 bases at J; junction bases unmatched: 7. The CDR3 is 16 residues long. The CDR3 DNA follows: TGTGCCAGCAGCTTAGTTGCCAGCGGGGTGTACAATGAGCAGTTCTTC. Encoded protein: CASSLVASGVYNEQFF. Supplemented by reference TRBV13 and TRBJ2-1, the full variable domain reads AAGVIQSPRHLIKEKRETATLKCYPIPRHDTVYWYQQGPGQDPQFLISFYEKMQSDKGSIPDRFSAQQFSDYHSELNMSSLELGDSALYFCASSLVASGVYNEQFFGPGTRLTVL.

The chain is built from TRBV5-1 and TRBJ2-3, with D perhaps TRBD1 (6 bases). From germline, CDR1 is SGHRS and CDR2 YFSETQ. The CDR3 covers 16 residues. V lost 3 bases and J 3 bases, leaving 17 bases between the germline ends. The CDR3 here is CASSSPRGRTTDTQYF. In DNA, the CDR3 is TGCGCCAGCAGCTCGCCCAGGGGCCGGACAACAGATACGCAGTATTTT.

The gene calls are TRBV20-1 and TRBJ1-1; the D gene is possibly TRBD1 (6 bases). CDR1 is DFQATT, CDR2 SNEGSKA, per germline (reference sequence). The length of the CDR3 is 11 residues. As DNA, the CDR3 is TGCAGGCTGGAACAGGGTACTGAAGCTTTCTTT. Its protein is CRLEQGTEAFF.

The rearrangement links TRBV5-8 to TRBJ1-5, with unresolved D. The CDR3 spans 16 residues. Trimming removed 0 bases from V and 0 bases from J, with 10 bases in between. From germline, CDR1 is SGHTS and CDR2 YDEGEE. In DNA form, the CDR3 reads TGTGCCAGCAGCTTGGACAGCCCCGATAGCAATCAGCCCCAGCATTTT. Amino acids: CASSLDSPDSNQPQHF.

V and J are TRBV18 and TRBJ2-3; no firm D call. CDR1 and CDR2 from the germline V gene are KGHSH and LQKENI. V lost 4 bases and J 6 bases, leaving 8 bases between the germline ends. The CDR3 length is 12 residues. In DNA form, the CDR3 reads TGTGCCAGCTCACACGGTACCGATACGCAGTATTTT. Its protein product is CASSHGTDTQYF. Variable domain in full (rest from reference TRBV18 and TRBJ2-3): NAGVMQNPRHLVRRRGQEARLRCSPMKGHSHVYWYRQLPEEGLKFMVYLQKENIIDESGMPKERFSAEFPKEGPSILRIQQVVRGDSAAYFCASSHGTDTQYFGPGTRLTVL.

The chain has TRBV7-2 and TRBJ2-6; TRBD1 might be the D (6 bases). V dropped 3 bases and J dropped 0 bases, with 18 bases sitting between them. Per the germline V gene, CDR1 is SGHTA and CDR2 is FQGNSA. The CDR3 loop spans 19 amino acids. CDR3 bases: TGTGCCAGCAGCTTGACGGCCGGGCAGGGGAACTCTGGGGCCAACGTCCTGACTTTC. It specifies CASSLTAGQGNSGANVLTF.

The V call is TRBV5-1, the J call TRBJ2-1; 7 nucleotides line up with TRBD2. The germline V gene encodes CDR1 SGHRS and CDR2 YFSETQ. V shed 7 bases, J shed 1 base, and the junction held 5 bases outside the gene matches. This CDR3 has 14 residues. This chain's CDR3 is CASGAGVSYNEQFF. CDR3 DNA: TGCGCCAGCGGTGCGGGAGTGTCCTACAATGAGCAGTTCTTC.

The chain links TRBV7-9 to TRBJ1-3; TRBD1 might be the D (5 bases). V was clipped by 3 bases and J by 0 bases, with 12 bases between them. The CDR3 runs to 16 residues. In germline, CDR1 is SEHNR, CDR2 FQNEAQ (reference sequence). The CDR3, as DNA: TGTGCCAGCAGCTTTGGGGGGACCCGCTCTGGAAACACCATATATTTT. It codes for CASSFGGTRSGNTIYF.

The chain is built from TRBV5-5 and TRBJ1-3; D is ambiguous. V lost 4 bases and J lost 0, with 8 bases in between. Germline assignment: CDR1 SGHKS and CDR2 YYEKEE (reference sequence). The CDR3 spans 14 residues. CDR3 DNA: TGTGCCAGCAGCCCCGACACCTCTGGAAACACCATATATTTT. It translates to CASSPDTSGNTIYF. The full variable domain, its missing parts supplied by reference TRBV5-5 and TRBJ1-3, is DAGVTQSPTHLIKTRGQQVTLRCSPISGHKSVSWYQQVLGQGPQFIFQYYEKEERGRGNFPDRFSARQFPNYSSELNVNALLLGDSALYLCASSPDTSGNTIYFGEGSWLTVV.